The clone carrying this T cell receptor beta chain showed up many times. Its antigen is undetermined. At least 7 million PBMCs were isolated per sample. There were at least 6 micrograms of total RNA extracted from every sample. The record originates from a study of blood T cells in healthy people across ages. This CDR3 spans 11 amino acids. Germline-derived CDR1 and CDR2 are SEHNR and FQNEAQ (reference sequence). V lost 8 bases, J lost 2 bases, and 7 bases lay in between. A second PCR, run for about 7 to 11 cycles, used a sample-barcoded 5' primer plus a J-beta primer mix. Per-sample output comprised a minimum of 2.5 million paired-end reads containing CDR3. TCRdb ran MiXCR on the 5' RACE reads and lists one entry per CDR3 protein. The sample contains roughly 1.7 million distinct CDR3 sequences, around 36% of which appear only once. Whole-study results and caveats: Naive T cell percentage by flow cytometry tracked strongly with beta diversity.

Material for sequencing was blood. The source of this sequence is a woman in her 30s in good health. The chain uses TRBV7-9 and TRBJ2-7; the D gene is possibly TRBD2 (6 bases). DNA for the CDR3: TGTGCCAGCGGGGGGACCTACGAGCAGTACTTC. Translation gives CASGGTYEQYF.